What follows describes a single T cell receptor (beta chain). This sample is part of a study of blood T cell repertoires in COVID-19. Study in general: Spain, Italy and the United States supplied samples that represented acute and convalescent COVID-19. T cells, B-cell-depleted T cells, or PBMCs provided the cDNA or gDNA that served as material.

This CDR3 has 16 residues. Trimming left V 3 bases short and J 4 bases short, with 16 bases between. Germline CDR1 MDHEN, CDR2 SYDVKM. How the authors handled the data: Amplification from reference gene primers served as the basis for estimated nucleated cell counts. Produced via immunoSEQ multiplex PCR; TCRdb's table is partial and in-frame only. V, J and clone size were drawn from that table, and D and trimming were deduced from the DNA. The table shows almost 70,000 clones, with around 88% occurring only once. The V call is TRBV28, the J call TRBJ1-3, with D hard to call. The sequence came from a woman aged 70-85 years with acute or convalescent COVID-19. Specimen: peripheral blood. The CDR3 DNA follows: TGTGCCAGCAGTTTGGGATATGGGGAGGCAGGAAACACCATATATTTT. It yields the protein CASSLGYGEAGNTIYF.